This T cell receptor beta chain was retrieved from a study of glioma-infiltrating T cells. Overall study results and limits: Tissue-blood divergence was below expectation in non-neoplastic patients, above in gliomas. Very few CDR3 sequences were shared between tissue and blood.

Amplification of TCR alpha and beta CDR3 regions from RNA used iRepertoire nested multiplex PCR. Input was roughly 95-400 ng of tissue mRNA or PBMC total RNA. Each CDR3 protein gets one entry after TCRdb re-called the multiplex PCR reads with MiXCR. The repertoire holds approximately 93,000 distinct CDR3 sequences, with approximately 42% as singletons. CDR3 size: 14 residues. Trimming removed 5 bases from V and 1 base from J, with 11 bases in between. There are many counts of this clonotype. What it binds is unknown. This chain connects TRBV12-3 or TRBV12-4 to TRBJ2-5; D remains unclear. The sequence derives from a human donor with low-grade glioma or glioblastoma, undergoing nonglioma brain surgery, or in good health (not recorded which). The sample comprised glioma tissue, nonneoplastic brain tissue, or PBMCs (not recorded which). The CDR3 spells CASSLTGRQETQYF. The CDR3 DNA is TGTGCCAGCAGTCTTACCGGCCGCCAAGAGACCCAGTACTTC.